Listed here are 26 T cell receptor beta chains from one sample, sequenced in a study of tumor and adjacent non-tumor tissue in lung cancer. TCRbeta libraries were built with three rounds of nested PCR, modified from ARM-PCR. In TCRdb, the multiplex PCR reads were re-called with MiXCR into one record per CDR3 protein. The data hold 68,000 or so distinct CDR3 sequences, with 60% observed a single time. This sample's RNA came from whole unsorted tissue. Input material: lung tumor tissue. These receptors were obtained from a man over 45 with non-small cell lung cancer.

The rearrangement joins TRBV5-5 to TRBJ1-5, with a weak D call TRBD1 (6 bases). V gave up 1 base and J gave up 6 bases, with 17 bases separating them. CDR1 is SGHKS and CDR2 is YYEKEE in the germline V gene (reference sequence). This CDR3 region has 16 residues. This chain's CDR3 is CASSLQRGAPGQPQHF. The CDR3 nucleotides are TGTGCCAGCAGCTTGCAGCGGGGGGCGCCGGGTCAGCCCCAGCATTTT.

This clonotype was seen a single time. As the CDR3 is not closed by the conserved phenylalanine or tryptophan, this likely results from a read error. This chain joins TRBV5-4 and TRBJ2-5, with 12 bases that match TRBD2. CDR3 length equals 15 residues. Looked up from germline, CDR1 is SGHNT and CDR2 is YYREEE (reference sequence). CDR3 sequence reads: CSSSKTSGRKETQYI. Here the CDR3 DNA reads TGTTCCAGCAGCAAGACTAGCGGGAGAAAAGAGACCCAGTACATC.

This clonotype came up many times. The chain is built from TRBV28 and TRBJ2-2; 8 nucleotides agree with TRBD1. Looked up from germline, CDR1 is MDHEN and CDR2 is SYDVKM. V shed 8 bases and J 7 bases; nucleotides not matched to a gene: 12. This CDR3 comprises 15 residues. CDR3 nucleotides: TGTGCCAGCCTTCGGCAGGGGGCATTTGGCGGGGAGCTGTTTTTT. Its protein product is CASLRQGAFGGELFF. The variable domain in full, completed from reference TRBV28 and TRBJ2-2, reads DVKVTQSSRYLVKRTGEKVFLECVQDMDHENMFWYRQDPGLGLRLIYFSYDVKMKEKGDIPEGYSVSREKKERFSLILESASTNQTSMYLCASLRQGAFGGELFFGEGSRLTVL.

This clonotype has at least ten counts. The rearrangement joins TRBV6-5 to TRBJ1-5; 9 bases match TRBD1. V was clipped by 6 bases and J by 6 bases; unmatched bases: 9. CDR1 is MNHEY, CDR2 SVGAGI, per germline. The CDR3 covers 15 residues. In nucleotides, the CDR3 is TGTGCCAGCAGCCCGGACAGGGGTGAGGTTCAGCCCCAGCATTTT. Translated: CASSPDRGEVQPQHF.

The chain couples TRBV5-4 to TRBJ2-4, with D perhaps TRBD1 or TRBD2 (7 bases each). Germline-derived CDR1 and CDR2 are SGHNT and YYREEE (reference sequence). V shed 3 bases and J shed 8 bases, with 15 bases lying between them. CDR3 length equals 14 residues. This CDR3 is CASSCDRAGDIQYF. DNA for the CDR3: TGTGCCAGCAGCTGCGACAGGGCGGGGGACATTCAGTACTTC.

The CDR3 sequence is CASSLAGVGLAGRGNEQFF. CDR3 sequence (DNA): TGTGCCAGCAGCTTAGCTGGTGTAGGACTAGCGGGAAGAGGCAATGAGCAGTTCTTC. V is TRBV7-9 and J is TRBJ2-1, with TRBD2 identical over 12 bases. After removal of 0 bases from V and 6 bases from J, the junction contained 12 bases not matched to a gene. This CDR3 is 19 amino acids long. Germline-derived CDR1 and CDR2 are SEHNR and FQNEAQ (reference sequence).

As for this clonotype: A much bigger clone sits one base away, suggesting this may be a read error. The V gene is TRBV5-4, the J gene TRBJ1-2, with TRBD1 as a possible D gene (6 bases). CDR3 length equals 13 residues. Germline CDR1 SGHNT, CDR2 YYREEE (reference sequence). V lost 0 bases and J lost 12, with 15 bases in between. Here the CDR3 reads CASSLGFRGGHTF. CDR3 DNA sequence: TGTGCCAGCAGCTTGGGCTTCCGGGGGGGCCACACCTTC.

A word on this clonotype: Given the absence of the conserved phenylalanine or tryptophan at the CDR3 end, a read error is likely. The limits of the CDR3 on the DNA are not certain, so only TCRdb's listed CDR3 is given. This rearrangement joins TRBV6-1 to TRBJ2-7; the DNA was not compared with TRBD1, the D call given in the table. Per germline, CDR1 MNHNS and CDR2 SASEGT. The CDR3 spans 12 residues, counting both ends. This CDR3 is CASAVGAGERYL.

This clonotype was picked up many times. J is TRBJ2-7 and V is TRBV6-6; TRBD1 matches at 7 bases. Germline-derived CDR1 and CDR2 are MNHNY and SVGAGI (reference sequence). With V trimmed by 6 bases and J by 6 bases, 8 bases remained unmatched. This CDR3 spans 13 amino acids. The DNA of the CDR3 is TGTGCCAGCAGCCTCCGGGACAGCCTCGAGCAGTACTTC. Protein: CASSLRDSLEQYF.

In regard to this clonotype: The junction differs from germline at one of its ends, possibly a read error. The rearrangement joins TRBV11-1 to TRBJ1-1; possible D gene TRBD1, 5 bases. The germline V gene has CDR1 SGHAT and CDR2 FQDESV (reference sequence). This CDR3 is built from 13 residues. The CDR3, as DNA: TGTACCAGCAACCCCGGGACGGGGGATGAAGCTTTCTTT. Its protein is CTSNPGTGDEAFF.

This clonotype was seen repeatedly, ten times or more. The chain couples TRBV6-5 to TRBJ1-2; 7 bases match TRBD1. The CDR3 is 13 amino acids. Germline V gives CDR1 MNHEY, CDR2 SVGAGI. The ends lost 2 bases at V and 5 bases at J; junction bases unmatched: 2. The CDR3 nucleotides read TGTGCCAGCAGTTACAGGGGGCTGTATGGCTACACCTTC. This sequence encodes CASSYRGLYGYTF.

As to this clonotype: A much larger clone differs from this one at a single base, so this may be a read error. The CDR3 loop is CSSSYDRGQETQYF. The DNA for the CDR3 is TGTTCCAGCTCCTATGACAGGGGACAAGAGACCCAGTACTTC. The V call is TRBV18, the J call TRBJ2-5, with 8 bases lining up with TRBD1. The CDR3 length is 14 residues. Germline-derived CDR1 and CDR2 are KGHSH and LQKENI.

As regards this clonotype: A junction boundary mismatches the germline segment, possibly from a read error. The rearrangement uses TRBV4-2 and TRBJ1-1; D possibly corresponds to TRBD1 (6 bases). Germline CDR1 and CDR2: LGHNA and YNFKEQ. This CDR3 is 15 amino acids long. The DNA for the CDR3 is TGTGCCAGTAGCCAAACAGGGACCATGAACACTGAAGCTTTCTTT. This gives the protein CASSQTGTMNTEAFF.

The table lists this clonotype with many counts. The chain employs TRBV12-3 or TRBV12-4 and TRBJ1-6; possible D gene TRBD1, 5 bases. V was cut by 3 bases and J by 10 bases, with 13 bases left in between. CDR3 length: 14 amino acids. This CDR3 reads CASSFRGEGSPLHF. CDR3 nucleotide sequence: TGTGCCAGCAGTTTTAGGGGAGAGGGATCACCCCTCCACTTT.

This sequence joins TRBV7-8 and TRBJ2-4; TRBD1 aligns across 12 bases. The V segment lost 3 bases and the J segment 1 base; nucleotides outside the gene matches: 10. The CDR3 has 19 residues. The germline gives CDR1 SGHVS, CDR2 FQNEAQ. CDR3 in amino acids: CASSLGRDRGLNAKNIQYF. In DNA, the CDR3 is TGTGCCAGCAGCTTGGGAAGGGACAGGGGGCTGAATGCCAAAAACATTCAGTACTTC.

Details on this clonotype: One end of the junction varies from germline; a read error may be responsible. V gene TRBV2 combines with J gene TRBJ1-1, with 7 bases aligning to TRBD1. The CDR3 has 14 residues. Germline lookup yields CDR1 SNHLY and CDR2 FYNNEI. The CDR3, as DNA: TGTGCCAGCAGTACCACAGGGGTTTCGACTGAAACTTTCTTC. Amino acids: CASSTTGVSTETFF.

Turning to this clonotype: Here the CDR3 omits its conserved ending phenylalanine or tryptophan, so a read error is the likely source. This chain uses TRBV6-1 with TRBJ2-7, with D perhaps matching TRBD1 or TRBD2 (5 bases each). CDR1 is MNHNS, CDR2 SASEGT, per germline. This CDR3 is 15 amino acids long. Here the CDR3 reads CASGRRDGAGYEQYL. CDR3 bases: TGCGCCAGCGGTCGCCGGGACGGAGCAGGGTACGAGCAGTACTTA.

Concerning this clonotype itself: A much bigger clone sits one base away, suggesting this may be a read error. The chain is built from TRBV6-5 and TRBJ2-3, with D tentatively TRBD1 (5 bases). The length of the CDR3 is 14 residues. The ends were cut back, 6 bases at V and 4 bases at J, with 14 bases in the middle. CDR1 and CDR2 from the germline V gene are MNHEY and SVGAGI. The CDR3 DNA reads TGTGCCAGCAGGCCCCCTCTGGGGCCAGATACGCAGTATTTT. Encoded protein: CASRPPLGPDTQYF.

Points on this clonotype: The junction departs from germline at one end; a sequencing error may be responsible. V usage is TRBV29-1 and J usage is TRBJ2-2; D perhaps matches TRBD2 (6 bases). The CDR3 runs 14 residues. Germline V gene lookup returns CDR1 SQVTM and CDR2 ANQGSEA. The CDR3 DNA is TGCAGCGCCCCGACAACTCCCAACACCGGGGGGCTGTTTTTT. Translation: CSAPTTPNTGGLFF.

This clonotype was counted many times. This sequence joins TRBV4-2 and TRBJ2-3; D ambiguous. V was trimmed by 0 bases and J by 8 bases, leaving 15 bases between them. CDR1 is LGHNA and CDR2 is YNFKEQ in the germline V gene. This CDR3 contains 15 residues. CDR3 amino acids: CASSQDAISRVTQYF. For the CDR3, the DNA is TGTGCCAGCAGCCAAGATGCGATTTCAAGGGTTACGCAGTATTTT.

As regards this clonotype: Given a much more abundant clone one base away, this may be a read error. The chain recombines TRBV10-2 with TRBJ2-5; D is perhaps TRBD2 (5 bases). This CDR3 region has 14 residues. Germline V CDR1 and CDR2: WSHSY, SAAADI. CDR3 region: CDSMRASLQETQYF. The DNA for the CDR3 is TGCGACAGCATGAGGGCAAGTCTCCAAGAGACCCAGTACTTC.

As to this clonotype: Likely a read error: the CDR3 ends without its conserved phenylalanine or tryptophan. The limits of the CDR3 on the DNA are not certain, so only TCRdb's listed CDR3 is given. This rearrangement joins TRBV6-1 to TRBJ1-2. A total of 14 residues make up the CDR3, ends included. Per germline, CDR1 MNHNS and CDR2 SASEGT. The CDR3 spells CASSELASADGHTV.

Here the CDR3 reads CASSLYSPGEQFF. The CDR3 region has the DNA TGTGCCAGCAGCCTATATAGCCCGGGTGAGCAGTTCTTC. This rearrangement joins TRBV11-2 to TRBJ2-1; D gene ambiguous. The CDR3 sequence is 13 residues long. Trimming took 5 bases from V and 9 from J, leaving 14 bases between them. Germline assignment: CDR1 SGHAT and CDR2 FQNNGV.

The gene calls are TRBV5-1 and TRBJ2-5; no firm D call. The CDR3 length is 13 residues. Looked up from germline, CDR1 is SGHRS and CDR2 is YFSETQ. The V gene lost 2 bases and the J gene lost 5 bases, with 10 bases spanning the gap. This CDR3 reads CASSFQLGETQYF. CDR3 nucleotides: TGCGCCAGCAGCTTCCAACTTGGGGAGACCCAGTACTTC.

As regards this clonotype: One base away lies a much larger clone, so this may be a sequencing read error. The chain uses TRBV4-1 and TRBJ1-2; 9 nucleotides agree with TRBD1. CDR3 size: 15 residues. Trimming cost V 4 bases and J 3 bases; bases outside gene matches: 6. Germline assignment: CDR1 MGHRA and CDR2 YSYEKL. This CDR3 reads CASSPRQGVDYGYTF. CDR3 bases: TGCGCCAGCAGCCCAAGACAGGGGGTGGACTATGGCTACACCTTC.

This clonotype has just a few counts. The gene calls are TRBV7-9 and TRBJ1-1, with D tentatively TRBD1 (6 bases). This CDR3 is built from 15 residues. Trimming stripped 5 bases from V and 4 bases from J, with 17 bases between. Germline loops: CDR1 SEHNR, CDR2 FQNEAQ (reference sequence). CDR3 bases: TGTGCCAGCAGCCTTCTAGGGGGGGCCGGCACTGAAGCTTTCTTT. Its protein product is CASSLLGGAGTEAFF. The full variable domain, in which reference TRBV7-9 and TRBJ1-1 provide the parts outside the CDR3, is DTGVSQNPRHKITKRGQNVTFRCDPISEHNRLYWYRQTLGQGPEFLTYFQNEAQLEKSRLLSDRFSAERPKGSFSTLEIQRTEQGDSAMYLCASSLLGGAGTEAFFGQGTRLTVV.